This TCR beta chain was recorded in a study of cytomegalovirus exposure and HLA in healthy donors. PCR employed 60 Vbeta and 13 Jbeta primers. Profiled with immunoSEQ multiplex PCR; TCRdb holds only in-frame clones, not every one. The sample has about 190,000 clones; 78% are singletons. Germline CDR1 is SGHRS and CDR2 is YFSETQ. The ends were cut back, 1 base at V and 5 bases at J, with 25 bases in the middle. CDR3 length equals 19 residues. The chain links TRBV5-1 to TRBJ2-1, with D maybe TRBD2 (6 bases). The clonotype originates from a woman in her twenties or thirties in good health and CMV-seropositive. The sequenced sample was PBMCs. This chain's CDR3 is CASSLSATFLVAADNEQFF. The CDR3 nucleotides are TGCGCCAGCAGCTTGTCTGCTACGTTCTTGGTAGCGGCTGACAATGAGCAGTTCTTC. The complete variable domain, with remaining parts taken from reference TRBV5-1 and TRBJ2-1, reads KAGVTQTPRYLIKTRGQQVTLSCSPISGHRSVSWYQQTPGQGLQFLFEYFSETQRNKGNFPGRFSGRQFSNSRSEMNVSTLELGDSALYLCASSLSATFLVAADNEQFFGPGTRLTVL.